The 19 T cell receptor beta chains listed next were all sequenced from one sample in a study of cytomegalovirus exposure and HLA in healthy donors. The PCR used 60 Vbeta and 13 Jbeta primers. TCRdb's table, derived via immunoSEQ multiplex PCR, lists solely in-frame clones and lacks some. The sample lists some 140,000 clones; 70% to 80% were seen once. Sequencing was performed on PBMCs. The receptors were gathered from a woman aged 45-65 years in good health and CMV-seropositive.

This chain uses TRBV27 with TRBJ1-6, with TRBD1 as a possible D gene (5 bases). CDR3 length equals 14 residues. V gave up 7 bases and J gave up 6 bases, with 13 bases separating them. Germline loops: CDR1 MNHEY, CDR2 SMNVEV (reference sequence). The chain's CDR3 is CASTRPQGNSPLHF. For the CDR3, the DNA is TGTGCCAGCACTCGCCCCCAGGGTAATTCACCCCTCCACTTT.

About this clone itself: Other DNA sequences within the sample encode an identical CDR3. The chain couples TRBV5-1 to TRBJ2-1; 13 nucleotides match TRBD2. After removal of 0 bases from V and 4 bases from J, the junction contained 1 base not matched to a gene. Germline CDR1 and CDR2: SGHRS and YFSETQ. The CDR3 sequence is 16 residues long. The chain's CDR3 is CASSLGLAGGYNEQFF. DNA for the CDR3: TGCGCCAGCAGCTTGGGACTAGCGGGGGGTTACAATGAGCAGTTCTTC.

The gene calls are TRBV7-2 and TRBJ2-5; TRBD2 matches at 12 bases. This CDR3 comprises 18 residues. Trimming at V came to 1 base and at J to 2 bases, leaving 8 bases not matched to a gene. Germline V lookup: CDR1 SGHTA, CDR2 FQGNSA. The CDR3 DNA sequence: TGTGCCAGCAGCTTAGGGTCTAGCGGGGGGGCAATTCAAGAGACCCAGTACTTC. This sequence encodes CASSLGSSGGAIQETQYF.

The chain joins TRBV5-1 to TRBJ2-7, with 9 bases lining up with TRBD1. Germline lookup yields CDR1 SGHRS and CDR2 YFSETQ. The J segment lost 6 bases and the V segment lost 2 bases, leaving 12 bases of the junction unmatched. The CDR3 contains 16 residues. The DNA of the CDR3 is TGCGCCAGCAGCTTAACTTTTCCGGGACAGGGTAGCGAGCAGTACTTC. It translates to CASSLTFPGQGSEQYF. Full variable domain (remainder filled in from reference TRBV5-1 and TRBJ2-7): KAGVTQTPRYLIKTRGQQVTLSCSPISGHRSVSWYQQTPGQGLQFLFEYFSETQRNKGNFPGRFSGRQFSNSRSEMNVSTLELGDSALYLCASSLTFPGQGSEQYFGPGTRLTVT.

The rearrangement joins TRBV6-5 to TRBJ1-3; D is unclear. Germline V CDR1 and CDR2: MNHEY, SVGAGI. This CDR3 region has 14 residues. V lost 6 bases to trimming and J lost 0 bases, with 9 bases between them. CDR3 DNA sequence: TGTGCCAGCAGCCTAATCGGCTCTGGAAACACCATATATTTT. Protein product: CASSLIGSGNTIYF.

This clone has a handful of counts. CDR3 amino acids: CASSGGGAGADTQYF. For the CDR3, the DNA is TGTGCCAGCAGCGGCGGCGGAGCGGGAGCAGATACGCAGTATTTT. This chain links TRBV2 with TRBJ2-3; 8 nucleotides agree with TRBD2. After removal of 6 bases from V and 4 bases from J, the junction contained 9 bases not matched to a gene. Germline V CDR1 and CDR2: SNHLY, FYNNEI. This CDR3 has 15 residues.

The chain couples TRBV9 to TRBJ2-5; 8 nucleotides line up with TRBD2. This CDR3 contains 15 residues. The germline CDR1 and CDR2 sequences are SGDLS and YYNGEE. Unmatched junction bases numbered 9, after V lost 3 bases and J lost 5 bases. The DNA of the CDR3 is TGTGCCAGCAGCGCGACTTTCGGGGGGGGTGAGACCCAGTACTTC. It codes for CASSATFGGGETQYF.

J is TRBJ1-2 and V is TRBV30; D perhaps matches TRBD1 (5 bases). Trimming cost V 6 bases and J 4 bases, with 15 bases left between them. CDR1 GTSNPN and CDR2 SVGIG come from the germline V gene (reference sequence). This CDR3 has 13 amino acids. CDR3 region: CACPGAGGYGYTF. The CDR3 DNA reads as TGTGCCTGCCCGGGTGCCGGGGGCTATGGCTACACCTTC.

This clone has a single count. This rearrangement joins TRBV7-9 to TRBJ2-2, with D unclear. The CDR3 runs 14 residues. CDR1 and CDR2 (germline): SEHNR, FQNEAQ (reference sequence). Trimming took off 4 bases at V and 2 bases at J, with 8 bases between the two ends. The CDR3 sequence is CASSYTENTGELFF. CDR3 sequence (DNA): TGTGCCAGCAGCTACACAGAAAACACCGGGGAGCTGTTTTTT.

This chain links TRBV16 with TRBJ2-5; 7 bases are shared with TRBD1. Trimming removed 0 bases from V and 4 bases from J; junction bases left unmatched: 2. Per the germline V gene, CDR1 is KGHSY and CDR2 is FQNENV. The CDR3 covers 14 residues. The chain's CDR3 is CASSQSDRAETQYF. Here the CDR3 DNA reads TGTGCCAGCAGCCAATCTGACAGGGCAGAGACCCAGTACTTC. Using reference TRBV16 and TRBJ2-5 for the parts outside the CDR3, the full variable domain is GEEVAQTPKHLVRGEGQKAKLYCAPIKGHSYVFWYQQVLKNEFKFLISFQNENVFDETGMPKERFSAKCLPNSPCSLEIQATKLEDSAVYFCASSQSDRAETQYFGPGTRLLVL.

This clone was detected a few times. The chain couples TRBV6-1 to TRBJ1-2; D gene ambiguous. Trimming took 1 base from V and 1 from J, leaving 10 bases between them. Germline-derived CDR1 and CDR2 are MNHNS and SASEGT. The CDR3 is 15 residues long. DNA for the CDR3: TGTGCCAGCAGTGAAGGCGGGCCGATTAACTATGGCTACACCTTC. Its protein product is CASSEGGPINYGYTF.

The V gene is TRBV4-3, the J gene TRBJ1-1; D remains ambiguous. The V gene's germline CDR1 is LGHNA and CDR2 YSLEER. The V and J ends lost 3 bases and 6 bases respectively, with 14 bases between them. This CDR3 is built from 14 residues. The CDR3 DNA is TGCGCCAGCAGCCAGGTTGATAGAGTGGCTGAAGCTTTCTTT. It is translated as CASSQVDRVAEAFF.

The genes are TRBV12-5 and TRBJ1-5; no clear D. Looked up from germline, CDR1 is LGHNT and CDR2 is FRNRAP. The CDR3 loop spans 15 amino acids. The V gene lost 1 base and the J gene lost 2 bases, with 9 bases spanning the gap. The CDR3 DNA reads TGTGCTAGTGGTTTGGGAGGCGGGGGCAATCAGCCCCAGCATTTT. Residues: CASGLGGGGNQPQHF.

This clone was found once. This rearrangement joins TRBV11-2 to TRBJ1-6; 7 nucleotides agree with TRBD1. V lost 3 bases, J lost 7 bases, and 6 bases stayed unmatched. Looked up from germline, CDR1 is SGHAT and CDR2 is FQNNGV. The CDR3 extends over 15 amino acids. CDR3 region: CASSLMGTANSPLHF. Here the CDR3 DNA reads TGTGCCAGCAGCTTGATGGGGACAGCAAATTCACCCCTCCACTTT.

The V and J genes are TRBV6-6 and TRBJ1-1, with a tentative D call TRBD1 (6 bases). The CDR3 totals 15 residues. Germline V gene lookup returns CDR1 MNHNY and CDR2 SVGAGI (reference sequence). Trimming left V 8 bases short and J 3 bases short, with 19 bases between. The CDR3 DNA sequence: TGTGCCAGCCTATTCGGGGGGCAGATGGACACTGAAGCTTTCTTT. Translation: CASLFGGQMDTEAFF.

This clone appeared a few times. This sequence joins TRBV7-3 and TRBJ2-1; 11 bases agree with TRBD2. CDR1 and CDR2 (germline): SGHTA, FQGTGA. With V trimmed by 1 base and J by 9 bases, 14 bases remained unmatched. The CDR3 is made up of 18 amino acids. The CDR3 DNA follows: TGTGCCAGCAGCTTAATGAGTCCAGTTAGCGGGGGGGCAGGTGAGCAGTTCTTC. Translating it yields CASSLMSPVSGGAGEQFF.

The chain recombines TRBV28 with TRBJ1-1, with unresolved D. Germline V CDR1 and CDR2: MDHEN, SYDVKM. The V end was cut by 7 bases, the J end by 1 base, with 10 bases between. This CDR3 comprises 13 residues. CDR3: CASTSGRNTEAFF. The CDR3 DNA reads as TGTGCCAGCACCTCTGGGAGGAACACTGAAGCTTTCTTT.

The J gene is TRBJ2-2, the V gene TRBV5-1; 7 positions agree with TRBD1. Per the germline V gene, CDR1 is SGHRS and CDR2 is YFSETQ. Losses at the gene ends were 4 bases for V and 6 bases for J; bases not matched to a gene: 6. The CDR3 has 14 residues. The CDR3 protein is CASSPSTGAGELFF. In DNA form, the CDR3 reads TGCGCCAGCAGCCCCTCCACAGGGGCCGGGGAGCTGTTTTTT.

This chain joins TRBV5-6 and TRBJ2-2, with TRBD1 matching 11 bases. The CDR3 extends over 18 amino acids. Losses at the gene ends were 0 bases for V and 4 bases for J; bases not matched to a gene: 8. Germline CDR1 SGHDT, CDR2 YYEEEE. The DNA for the CDR3 is TGTGCCAGCAGCTTGGGACTCCCGGGACAGGGGGGCACCGGGGAGCTGTTTTTT. Protein product: CASSLGLPGQGGTGELFF.